The 9 T cell receptor beta chains in this list originate from one sample, sequenced in a study of shared clonotypes between healthy human individuals. Sequenced by immunoSEQ multiplex PCR; TCRdb stores in-frame clones only, minus some. The table has roughly 2.2 million clones, approximately 93% seen once. What was sequenced was naive CD4+ T cells from PBMCs. Subset defined: CD45RA+ positively selected. These receptors came from a man younger than 35 in good health. Some clones in this sample may be carry-over from other donors' samples.

About this clone: At one end the junction does not follow the germline gene, possibly because of a read error. The V call is TRBV5-1, the J call TRBJ1-1, with 8 positions matching TRBD1. The CDR3 totals 14 residues. Germline lookup yields CDR1 SGHRS and CDR2 YFSETQ. DNA of the CDR3: TGCGCCAGCAGGTTGGGGCAGGGGGCCTCTGAAGCTTTCTTT. As protein: CASRLGQGASEAFF.

Comment on this clone: The same CDR3 also results from other DNA sequences found in this sample. V gene TRBV7-8 combines with J gene TRBJ1-2; D perhaps matches TRBD1 (6 bases). Trimming cost V 5 bases and J 1 base, with 8 bases left between them. Germline V gene lookup returns CDR1 SGHVS and CDR2 FQNEAQ. The CDR3 has 13 residues. This chain's CDR3 is CASSPDSNYGYTF. The CDR3 DNA reads as TGTGCCAGCAGCCCGGACAGTAACTATGGCTACACCTTC. The full variable domain, with the rest looked up from reference TRBV7-8 and TRBJ1-2, is GAGVSQSPRYKVAKRGQDVALRCDPISGHVSLFWYQQALGQGPEFLTYFQNEAQLDKSGLPSDRFFAERPEGSVSTLKIQRTQQEDSAVYLCASSPDSNYGYTFGSGTRLTVV.

In its sample, this clone was seen once. The J gene is TRBJ2-5, the V gene TRBV28; a possible D gene is TRBD2 (6 bases). CDR1 and CDR2 from the germline V gene are MDHEN and SYDVKM. Trimming took 8 bases from V and 4 from J, leaving 17 bases between them. The CDR3 is made up of 14 amino acids. The CDR3 sequence: CASRDWRAGETQYF. CDR3 bases: TGTGCCAGCCGAGACTGGAGGGCCGGAGAGACCCAGTACTTC.

The chain is built from TRBV6-4 and TRBJ2-2; 9 nucleotides agree with TRBD2. The J segment lost 2 bases and the V segment lost 0 bases, leaving 1 base of the junction unmatched. CDR1 is MRHNA and CDR2 is SNTAGT in the germline V gene. The CDR3 has 16 residues. Written as DNA, the CDR3 is TGTGCCAGCAGTGACTCGGGACTAGCTAACACCGGGGAGCTGTTTTTT. Its translation: CASSDSGLANTGELFF.

The genes are TRBV6-1 and TRBJ1-5; 7 bases fit TRBD1. This CDR3 has 14 amino acids. Germline V CDR1 and CDR2: MNHNS, SASEGT. With 6 bases clipped from V and 6 bases from J, the junction kept 8 bases outside the gene matches. The CDR3 loop reads CASSPGQLGQPQHF. For the CDR3, the DNA is TGTGCCAGCAGCCCGGGACAGTTGGGTCAGCCCCAGCATTTT.

This rearrangement joins TRBV2 to TRBJ2-7, with TRBD1 matching over 12 bases. Germline V gives CDR1 SNHLY, CDR2 FYNNEI. The trim removed 5 bases at V and 7 bases at J, leaving 12 bases unmatched. This CDR3 has 16 amino acids. CDR3 sequence reads: CASSKGSGQGAGEQYF. CDR3 nucleotides: TGTGCCAGCAGTAAGGGATCGGGACAGGGGGCGGGAGAGCAGTACTTC.

The chain recombines TRBV6-5 with TRBJ2-7; TRBD2 might be the D (5 bases). Trimming shortened V by 4 bases and J by 6 bases, and 16 bases separated the two germline ends. The germline V gene encodes CDR1 MNHEY and CDR2 SVGAGI. The CDR3 sequence is 14 residues long. The CDR3 DNA reads TGTGCCAGCAGTTCGGGGTGGGATGGAGGCGAGCAGTACTTC. Translated: CASSSGWDGGEQYF.

V and J are TRBV28 and TRBJ2-7, with 9 bases identical to TRBD2. Germline lookup yields CDR1 MDHEN and CDR2 SYDVKM. This CDR3 region has 15 residues. V trimming: 3 bases; J trimming: 2 bases; junction bases outside the gene matches: 5. This CDR3 reads CASSLASSGTYEQYF. In DNA form, the CDR3 reads TGTGCCAGCAGTTTGGCGTCTAGCGGGACCTACGAGCAGTACTTC.

The V call is TRBV4-1, the J call TRBJ2-1; no firm D call. The length of the CDR3 is 15 residues. Between the trimmed V and J ends, which lost 1 base and 1 base, there was a span of 8 bases. Germline assignment: CDR1 MGHRA and CDR2 YSYEKL. Written as DNA, the CDR3 is TGCGCCAGCAGCCAAGCCCCATTATCCTACAATGAGCAGTTCTTC. It yields the protein CASSQAPLSYNEQFF.